The 18 T cell receptor beta chains presented below share a single source sample, sequenced in a study of cytomegalovirus exposure and HLA in healthy donors. Libraries were prepared by immunoSEQ multiplex PCR; TCRdb keeps only in-frame clonotypes and omits some of them. Here the sample spans about 330,000 clones, around 86% being singletons. Sequencing was performed on PBMCs. The receptors stem from a woman aged 18-29 years in good health and CMV-seronegative.

The rearrangement joins TRBV5-5 to TRBJ2-7; D might be TRBD1 (6 bases). In germline, CDR1 is SGHKS, CDR2 YYEKEE (reference sequence). The CDR3 is made up of 15 amino acids. Trimming took off 0 bases at V and 2 bases at J, with 12 bases between the two ends. Here the CDR3 reads CASSLVTQGPYEQYF. The CDR3 coding sequence is TGTGCCAGCAGCTTGGTCACACAGGGACCCTACGAGCAGTACTTC.

This chain links TRBV5-6 with TRBJ2-1; perhaps TRBD2 as D (6 bases). From germline, CDR1 is SGHDT and CDR2 YYEEEE. The CDR3 has 14 amino acids. Trimming removed 6 bases from V and 7 bases from J, with 17 bases in between. The CDR3 here is CASTPSEAGNEQFF. CDR3 sequence (DNA): TGTGCCAGCACCCCCTCGGAGGCGGGGAATGAGCAGTTCTTC.

V and J are TRBV7-3 and TRBJ2-5; D possibly corresponds to TRBD2 (5 bases). CDR3 length: 13 residues. Per the germline V gene, CDR1 is SGHTA and CDR2 is FQGTGA. Trimming took off 5 bases at V and 2 bases at J, with 9 bases between the two ends. In DNA form, the CDR3 reads TGTGCCAGCAGCCCACCGGGGCAAGAGACCCAGTACTTC. Protein product: CASSPPGQETQYF.

This chain uses TRBV7-3 with TRBJ2-7, with D maybe TRBD1 (6 bases). CDR1 and CDR2 from the germline V gene are SGHTA and FQGTGA. Trimming took off 5 bases at V and 5 bases at J, with 13 bases between the two ends. The CDR3 runs 13 residues. DNA of the CDR3: TGTGCCAGCAGCCTTACAGGGAACCACGAGCAGTACTTC. Its translation is CASSLTGNHEQYF.

J is TRBJ2-1 and V is TRBV4-3; 8 nucleotides align to TRBD2. V trimming: 3 bases; J trimming: 1 base; junction bases outside the gene matches: 11. The germline V gene encodes CDR1 LGHNA and CDR2 YSLEER. The CDR3 is 18 residues long. The DNA for the CDR3 is TGCGCCAGCAGCCAGGATACCCCGGGACTAGGATCCTACAATGAGCAGTTCTTC. Translated, it gives CASSQDTPGLGSYNEQFF.

The rearrangement links TRBV4-2 to TRBJ2-5; 8 bases are shared with TRBD2. With 4 bases clipped from V and 3 bases from J, the junction kept 10 bases outside the gene matches. The germline CDR1 and CDR2 sequences are LGHNA and YNFKEQ. There are 16 residues in the CDR3. CDR3 amino acids: CASSPLSGTREETQYF. The CDR3 DNA is TGTGCCAGCAGCCCCCTCAGTGGGACTAGAGAAGAGACCCAGTACTTC.

The V call is TRBV27, the J call TRBJ2-2; unclear D gene. Trimming stripped 4 bases from V and 2 bases from J, with 11 bases between. This CDR3 has 15 residues. Germline lookup yields CDR1 MNHEY and CDR2 SMNVEV (reference sequence). CDR3 nucleotides: TGTGCCAGCAGTTCCCTATCACTCAACACCGGGGAGCTGTTTTTT. Translation: CASSSLSLNTGELFF.

This clone has more than one count but fewer than ten. This chain uses TRBV4-1 with TRBJ2-5; D may be TRBD2 (6 bases). V lost 3 bases, J lost 4 bases, and 9 bases lay in between. Germline V CDR1 and CDR2: MGHRA, YSYEKL. This CDR3 contains 13 residues. The CDR3 here is CASSQAAGETQYF. CDR3 DNA: TGCGCCAGCAGCCAGGCAGCGGGAGAGACCCAGTACTTC.

The genes are TRBV7-3 and TRBJ1-1, with 12 bases that match TRBD1. The CDR3 has 22 residues. V shed 1 base and J 0 bases; nucleotides not matched to a gene: 18. From germline, CDR1 is SGHTA and CDR2 FQGTGA. The CDR3 is CASSLKGTGGRSGARVNTEAFF. CDR3 DNA sequence: TGTGCCAGCAGCTTAAAGGGGACAGGGGGCAGGTCAGGCGCGAGAGTGAACACTGAAGCTTTCTTT. Combining the CDR3 with reference TRBV7-3 and TRBJ1-1 gives the whole variable domain GAGVSQTPSNKVTEKGKYVELRCDPISGHTALYWYRQSLGQGPEFLIYFQGTGAADDSGLPNDRFFAVRPEGSVSTLKIQRTERGDSAVYLCASSLKGTGGRSGARVNTEAFFGQGTRLTVV.

The chain recombines TRBV28 with TRBJ2-1; tentatively, D is TRBD2 (5 bases). Trimming stripped 5 bases from V and 8 bases from J, with 16 bases between. Germline CDR1 and CDR2: MDHEN and SYDVKM. The CDR3 covers 14 residues. CDR3 in amino acids: CASSQTQIGDEQFF. CDR3 bases: TGTGCCAGCAGTCAAACCCAGATCGGGGATGAGCAGTTCTTC.

The chain uses TRBV5-3 and TRBJ1-1; no clear D gene. TRBV5-3 is marked as an open reading frame, function uncertain. The CDR3 consists of 14 residues. V shed 7 bases and J shed 2 bases, with 15 bases lying between them. The CDR3 spells CARPTMRLNTEAFF. CDR3 bases: TGTGCCAGACCGACAATGAGATTAAACACTGAAGCTTTCTTT.

The chain carries TRBV9 and TRBJ1-1; no firm D call. Trimming took off 1 base at V and 5 bases at J, with 12 bases between the two ends. This CDR3 is built from 14 residues. CDR1 and CDR2 (germline): SGDLS, YYNGEE. The CDR3, as DNA: TGTGCCAGCAGCGTACCCGGGCGCGGGACTGAAGCTTTCTTT. Amino acid sequence: CASSVPGRGTEAFF.

The chain links TRBV7-9 to TRBJ1-1; D is undetermined. The CDR3 covers 14 residues. Germline V CDR1 and CDR2: SEHNR, FQNEAQ (reference sequence). Trimming left V 5 bases short and J 9 bases short, with 19 bases between. The CDR3: CASSTHRDPKKAFF. The DNA for the CDR3 is TGTGCCAGCAGCACCCACCGGGATCCCAAGAAAGCTTTCTTT.

CDR3: CASSSKGQVYGYTF. CDR3 DNA sequence: TGTGCCAGCAGTTCCAAAGGACAGGTTTATGGCTACACCTTC. V usage is TRBV27 and J usage is TRBJ1-2, with 7 positions matching TRBD1. V gave up 4 bases and J gave up 5 bases; unmatched junction bases: 7. The CDR3 consists of 14 residues. Germline V gives CDR1 MNHEY, CDR2 SMNVEV (reference sequence).

The rearrangement links TRBV27 to TRBJ2-3; the D gene is possibly TRBD1 (6 bases). Germline V gives CDR1 MNHEY, CDR2 SMNVEV (reference sequence). Trimming took off 3 bases at V and 2 bases at J, with 6 bases between the two ends. CDR3 length: 13 amino acids. CDR3 DNA sequence: TGTGCCAGCAGTTTGGGGGCCACAGATACGCAGTATTTT. This translates into CASSLGATDTQYF.

The chain couples TRBV2 to TRBJ2-5; D remains ambiguous. Germline values: CDR1 SNHLY, CDR2 FYNNEI. The CDR3 spans 12 residues. The V end was cut by 6 bases, the J end by 3 bases, with 8 bases between. CDR3 nucleotide sequence: TGTGCCAGCAGCTACACTAAAGAGACCCAGTACTTC. It is translated as CASSYTKETQYF.

The chain joins TRBV27 to TRBJ1-2, with 11 positions matching TRBD1. Germline assignment: CDR1 MNHEY and CDR2 SMNVEV (reference sequence). V was pared by 5 bases and J by 7 bases, with 6 bases of the junction left unmatched. This CDR3 has 14 amino acids. Here the CDR3 DNA reads TGTGCCAGCAGTGCCGGACAGGGGGCGCCTGGCTACACCTTC. Its translation is CASSAGQGAPGYTF.

The chain links TRBV5-1 to TRBJ2-3; D unclear. CDR3 length: 16 residues. Germline CDR1 reads SGHRS; CDR2 reads YFSETQ. Trimming took 1 base from V and 5 from J, leaving 17 bases between them. Here the CDR3 reads CASSLNTGSGRDTQYF. The DNA for the CDR3 is TGCGCCAGCAGCTTGAACACCGGGTCCGGCAGAGATACGCAGTATTTT.